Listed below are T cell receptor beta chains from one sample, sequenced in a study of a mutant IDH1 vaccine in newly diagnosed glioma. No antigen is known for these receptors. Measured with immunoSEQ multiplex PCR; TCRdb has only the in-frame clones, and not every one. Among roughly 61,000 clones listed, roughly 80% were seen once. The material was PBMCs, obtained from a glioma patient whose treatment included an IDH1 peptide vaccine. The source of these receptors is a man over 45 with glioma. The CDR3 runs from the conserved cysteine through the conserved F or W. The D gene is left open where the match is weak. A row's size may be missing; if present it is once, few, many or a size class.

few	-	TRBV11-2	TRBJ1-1	CASSLGQGRTEAFF	TGTGCCAGCAGCTTAGGGCAGGGGAGAACTGAAGCTTTCTTT
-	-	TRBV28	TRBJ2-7	CASSLIHEQYF	TGTGCCAGCAGTTTAATACACGAGCAGTACTTC
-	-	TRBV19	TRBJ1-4	CASHVWGLGEKLFF	TGTGCCAGCCATGTCTGGGGCCTAGGAGAAAAACTGTTTTTT
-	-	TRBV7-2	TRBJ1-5	CASTPVGALSQPQHF	TGTGCCAGCACCCCGGTAGGGGCTCTTAGTCAGCCCCAGCATTTT
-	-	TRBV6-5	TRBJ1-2	CASSRAREYGYTF	TGTGCCAGCAGTCGAGCCAGAGAATATGGCTACACCTTC
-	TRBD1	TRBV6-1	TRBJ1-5	CASSVYGTGWDRVGNQPQHF	TGTGCCAGCAGTGTTTACGGGACAGGATGGGACAGGGTAGGGAATCAGCCCCAGCATTTT
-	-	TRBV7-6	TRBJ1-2	CASSPGSRASDHGYTF	TGTGCCAGCAGCCCCGGGTCCAGGGCGAGCGACCATGGCTACACCTTC
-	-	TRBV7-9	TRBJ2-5	CASSLNGDLDTQYF	TGTGCCAGCAGCCTGAATGGCGATCTGGACACCCAGTACTTC
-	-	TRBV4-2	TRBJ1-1	CASSQGAGSGSGTEAFF	TGTGCCAGCAGCCAAGGGGCCGGGTCGGGGAGTGGCACTGAAGCTTTCTTT
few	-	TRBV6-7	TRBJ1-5	CASKSVAGEGQPQHF	TGTGCCAGCAAGAGCGTGGCAGGGGAGGGCCAGCCCCAGCATTTT
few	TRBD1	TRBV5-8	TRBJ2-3	CASSLGQGRLTDTQYF	TGTGCCAGCAGTCTCGGACAGGGGCGACTCACAGATACGCAGTATTTT
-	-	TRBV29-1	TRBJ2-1	CSGVAGNEQFF	TGCAGCGGAGTGGCGGGGAATGAGCAGTTCTTC
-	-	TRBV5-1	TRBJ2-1	CASSLDSYNEQFF	TGCGCCAGCAGCTTGGACAGCTACAATGAGCAGTTCTTC
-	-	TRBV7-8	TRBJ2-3	CASSLVQGPSQYF	TGTGCCAGCAGCTTAGTCCAGGGTCCTTCGCAGTATTTT
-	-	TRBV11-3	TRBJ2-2	CASSHARAGELFF	TGTGCCAGCAGCCACGCCAGAGCCGGGGAGCTGTTTTTT
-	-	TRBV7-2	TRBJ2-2	CASSPQGGQTGELFF	TGTGCCAGCAGCCCACAGGGTGGCCAAACCGGGGAGCTGTTTTTT
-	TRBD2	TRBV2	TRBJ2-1	CASSDTGTSGRPFF	TGTGCCAGCAGTGACACCGGGACTAGCGGGAGGCCGTTCTTC
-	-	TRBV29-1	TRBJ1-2	CSVEGSGAGSSPYGYTF	TGCAGCGTTGAAGGTTCGGGGGCGGGATCATCGCCATATGGCTACACCTTC
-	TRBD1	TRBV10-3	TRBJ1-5	CAISPAAGGLGNQPQHF	TGTGCCATCAGCCCCGCGGCAGGGGGTCTCGGCAATCAGCCCCAGCATTTT
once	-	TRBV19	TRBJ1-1	CASNLGSTEAFF	TGTGCCAGTAATTTGGGGTCCACTGAAGCTTTCTTT
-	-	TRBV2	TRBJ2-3	CASSEQRRTDTQYF	TGTGCCAGCAGTGAGCAGCGCCGCACAGATACGCAGTATTTT
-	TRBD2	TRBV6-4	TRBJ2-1	CASSEAGGHNEQFF	TGTGCCAGCAGTGAAGCGGGAGGGCACAATGAGCAGTTCTTC
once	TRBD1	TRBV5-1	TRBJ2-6	CASRQGASVSGANVLTF	TGCGCCAGCAGACAGGGGGCTTCGGTATCTGGGGCCAACGTCCTGACTTTC
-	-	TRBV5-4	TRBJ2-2	CASSQGGTNTGELFF	TGTGCCAGCAGCCAGGGTGGCACTAACACCGGGGAGCTGTTTTTT
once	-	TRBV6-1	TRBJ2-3	CASIPGSTDTQYF	TGTGCCAGCATACCCGGGAGCACAGATACGCAGTATTTT
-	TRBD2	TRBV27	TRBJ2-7	CASSPTGGGSYEQYF	TGTGCCAGCAGCCCTACTGGCGGGGGTTCCTACGAGCAGTACTTC
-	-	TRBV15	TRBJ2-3	CATSSSGFSQYF	TGTGCCACCAGCAGCTCGGGTTTCTCGCAGTATTTT
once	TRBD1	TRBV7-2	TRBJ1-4	CASSYRDRSEKLFF	TGTGCCAGCAGCTATCGGGACAGATCTGAAAAACTGTTTTTT
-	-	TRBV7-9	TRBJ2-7	CASSLTGTPNEQYF	TGTGCCAGCAGCTTAACCGGGACACCCAACGAGCAGTACTTC
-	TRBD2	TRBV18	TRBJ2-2	CASSPRTSGNTGELFF	TGTGCCAGCTCACCAAGGACTAGCGGAAACACCGGGGAGCTGTTTTTT
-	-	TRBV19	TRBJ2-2	CASSPGGGSWTGELFF	TGTGCCAGTAGTCCCGGGGGCGGGAGCTGGACCGGGGAGCTGTTTTTT
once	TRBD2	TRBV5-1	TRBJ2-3	CASRTAGGTDTQYF	TGCGCCAGCCGCACAGCGGGAGGGACAGATACGCAGTATTTT
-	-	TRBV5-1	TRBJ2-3	CASSLGGSTDTQYF	TGCGCCAGCAGCTTAGGAGGTAGCACAGATACGCAGTATTTT
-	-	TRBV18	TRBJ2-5	CASSPGATEETQYF	TGTGCCAGCTCACCAGGGGCGACTGAAGAGACCCAGTACTTC
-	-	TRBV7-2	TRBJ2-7	CASSLTRYEQYF	TGTGCCAGCAGCTTAACACGGTACGAGCAGTACTTC
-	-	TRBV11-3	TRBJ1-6	CASSEGDGSPLHF	TGTGCCAGCAGCGAGGGGGATGGGTCACCCCTCCACTTT
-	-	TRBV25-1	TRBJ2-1	CASSDDPLGPEQFF	TGTGCCAGCAGTGATGATCCTCTAGGTCCTGAGCAGTTCTTC
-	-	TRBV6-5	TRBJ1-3	CASSRGRGNTIYF	TGTGCCAGCAGTCGCGGGCGAGGAAACACCATATATTTT
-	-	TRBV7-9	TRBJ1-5	CASSLEGYGQDQPQHF	TGTGCCAGCAGCTTAGAGGGTTATGGGCAGGATCAGCCCCAGCATTTT
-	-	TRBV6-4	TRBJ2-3	CASSPQGISSTDTQYF	TGTGCCAGCAGTCCCCAGGGAATCTCTAGCACAGATACGCAGTATTTT